This TCR beta chain was captured in a study of T cells in Graves' hyperthyroidism and ophthalmopathy (dated by TCRdb to 2018 to 2020). Background on the whole study: Peripheral blood was sampled at the time of initial diagnosis, prior to any treatment. To identify distinguishing TCR V-J signatures, a discovery cohort of about a hundred patients was used, comprising some 45 with Graves' ophthalmopathy and some 57 with stable Graves' hyperthyroidism. Prospective prediction of ophthalmopathy was tested in an independent validation cohort consisting of some 20 hyperthyroidism patients and around 17 patients who later progressed to ophthalmopathy. For training and testing, the 80 to 100 patients in the discovery cohort were randomly divided in a 7:3 ratio. The study also compared thyroid tissue and blood T-cell repertoires from over 5 Graves' hyperthyroidism patients. Following sampling, methimazole starting at 30 mg daily was given to hyperthyroidism patients, and high-dose intravenous methylprednisolone was given to ophthalmopathy patients. According to the paper, TCR Vbeta CDR3 sequencing was carried out on 120 to 150 peripheral blood samples, which came from under 50 ophthalmopathy, under 80 hyperthyroidism and approximately 17 progressor patients. What the study reported, not specific to this receptor: In validation, progression to ophthalmopathy was predicted by the model with about 70% sensitivity and 72.22% specificity, a median of around 6.5 months before onset. Sample size was not statistically predetermined, and investigators were not blinded to group allocation. Most expanded thyroid clonotypes (frequency above 0.001) were also found in blood, which suggests that blood repertoires may mirror thyroid immune responses. A model built on a 13 V-J signature distinguished ophthalmopathy from stable hyperthyroidism, reaching 87.88% sensitivity and under 84% specificity in cross-validation and 80%/75% in testing.

Ophthalmopathy patients had moderately to severely active disease, with a Clinical Activity Score of 3 or more, a NOSPECS grade of 4 or more, and a disease duration of less than 3 months. Any patient with an uncontrolled infection, another autoimmune disease, pregnancy or lactation was excluded. Clinical symptoms, serum thyroxine and TRAb, thyroid ultrasound, and orbital computed tomography formed the basis for the diagnoses. PBMCs were separated from about 10 ml of fresh peripheral blood using Ficoll-Paque density gradient centrifugation. Total RNA was extracted using Trizol reagent, and RNA quality was assessed on an Agilent 2100 Bioanalyzer. The TCR beta CDR3 regions were amplified from RNA transcripts. For the first round of RT-PCR on the TCR CDR3, the HTBI primer set was used together with the Qiagen OneStep RT-PCR kit. A second multiplex PCR round built the libraries, followed by size selection and purification. Paired-end sequencing of the libraries was performed with 100 bp reads on an Illumina HiSeq2000. The study's own analysis went as follows. SOAPnuke was used to process the raw data, removing reads that contained adapters or uncalled bases, had a mean Phred below 15, or lacked an exact match to the constant primer or identifier. COPE v1.2.5 was used to merge the high-quality paired reads, and each unique nucleotide sequence was defined as a clonotype. MiTCR v1.1 was used to align clonotypes to the IMGT TRBV, TRBD and TRBJ reference segments. The analysis was restricted to V-J combinations with a frequency above 0.0001, which together covered just over 99% of the repertoires. The TCS score was defined as the ratio of F50 (clonal expansion) to E x V (chaos), calculated using BLOSUM62-based TCRdist between CDR3 peptides within each V-J. Welch's t-statistics and random forest reduced 500 to 650 V-J features to 10 to 15, which were used in a naive Bayes classifier (R e1071). The similarity between thyroid and blood repertoires was quantified using the Morisita-Horn index. TCRdb ran its own pipeline on the public reads, namely fastp trimming at Q25 and MiXCR clone calling, and kept in-frame beta chains. Records with the same CDR3 protein are collapsed into one entry carrying the most frequent genes and DNA. TCRdb's processing, not the study's, gives the V and J calls here. This sample is represented by roughly 560,000 distinct CDR3 sequences; roughly 15% of them were singletons. The ten top clones hold roughly 4.3% of the sample.

From a lookup of the germline V gene, CDR1 and CDR2 are MDHEN and SYDVKM. From the cysteine through the phenylalanine, the CDR3 covers 14 amino acids. Kept here is only the CDR3 DNA, which spans 42 bases and is read in frame from base 1. The junction shows trimming of 6 bases on V and 2 bases on J, plus 14 bases between the germline ends. This clonotype was observed many times. The clone's antigen remains unknown. No clone much larger than this one lies a single base away; base qualities are absent. This receptor was obtained from a woman aged 40 to 50 with Graves' ophthalmopathy. The source material was blood. The rearrangement combines TRBV28 with TRBJ2-7, with the D gene too uncertain to name. DNA sequence: TGTGCCAGCAGCTCCACGCAGGCCCCCTACGAGCAGTACTTC. Its coded protein is CASSSTQAPYEQYF.